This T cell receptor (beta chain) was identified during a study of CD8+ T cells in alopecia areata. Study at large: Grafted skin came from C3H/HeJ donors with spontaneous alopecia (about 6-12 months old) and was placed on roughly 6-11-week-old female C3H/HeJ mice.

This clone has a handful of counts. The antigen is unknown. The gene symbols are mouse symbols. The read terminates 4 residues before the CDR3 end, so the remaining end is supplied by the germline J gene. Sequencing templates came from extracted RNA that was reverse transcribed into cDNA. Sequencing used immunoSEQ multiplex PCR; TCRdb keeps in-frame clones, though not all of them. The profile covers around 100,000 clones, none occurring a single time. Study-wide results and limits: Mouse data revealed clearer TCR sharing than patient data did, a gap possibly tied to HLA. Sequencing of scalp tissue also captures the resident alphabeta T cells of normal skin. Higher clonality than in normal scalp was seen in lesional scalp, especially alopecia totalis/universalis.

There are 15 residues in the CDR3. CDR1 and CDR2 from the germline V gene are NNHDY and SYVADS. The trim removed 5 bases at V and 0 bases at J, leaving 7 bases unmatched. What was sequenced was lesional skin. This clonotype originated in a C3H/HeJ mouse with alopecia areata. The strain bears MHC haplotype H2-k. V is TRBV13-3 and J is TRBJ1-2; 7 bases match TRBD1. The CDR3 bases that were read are TGTGCCAGCAGCCCCCGGGACAGTTCAAACTCC. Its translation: CASSPRDSSNS. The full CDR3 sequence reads CASSPRDSSNSDYTF.